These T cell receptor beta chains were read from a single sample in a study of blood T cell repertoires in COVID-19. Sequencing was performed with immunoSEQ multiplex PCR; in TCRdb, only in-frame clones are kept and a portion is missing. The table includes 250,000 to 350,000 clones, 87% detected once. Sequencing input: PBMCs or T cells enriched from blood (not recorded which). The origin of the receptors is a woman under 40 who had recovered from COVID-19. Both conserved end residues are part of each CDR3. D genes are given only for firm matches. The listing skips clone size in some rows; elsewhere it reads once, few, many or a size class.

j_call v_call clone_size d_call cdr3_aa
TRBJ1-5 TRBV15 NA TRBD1 CATSRGTGAVYSNQPQHF
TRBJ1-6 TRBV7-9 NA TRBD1 CASSPATGGNSPLHF
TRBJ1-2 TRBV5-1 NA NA CASSLGGGQNGYTF
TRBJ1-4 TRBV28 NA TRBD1 CASTGQGYEKLFF
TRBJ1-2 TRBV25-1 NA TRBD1 CASSERVTGPYGYTF
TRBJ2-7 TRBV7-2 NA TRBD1 CASSFRTGGSREQYF
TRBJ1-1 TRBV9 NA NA CASSLRGQGLGTEAFF
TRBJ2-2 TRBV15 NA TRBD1 CATSRLGQVRTGELFF
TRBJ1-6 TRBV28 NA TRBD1 CASSLGQGKNSPLHF
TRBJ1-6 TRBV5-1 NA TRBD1 CASSEGQVHNSPLHF
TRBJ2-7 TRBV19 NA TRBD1 CASTPGQGGVGSYEQYF
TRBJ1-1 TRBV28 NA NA CASSTTGTEAFF
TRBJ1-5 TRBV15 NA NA CATSRDRGEGQPQHF
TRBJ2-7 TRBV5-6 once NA CASSPAGETSSYEQYF
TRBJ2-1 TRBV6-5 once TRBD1 CASSSPGQGEFF
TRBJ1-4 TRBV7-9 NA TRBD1 CASSLLGGQTNEKLFF
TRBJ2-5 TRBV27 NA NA CASRGGAQETQYF
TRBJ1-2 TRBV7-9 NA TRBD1 CASSQYPGQGRDYGYTF
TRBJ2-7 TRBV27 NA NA CASSQRDRNVYEQYF
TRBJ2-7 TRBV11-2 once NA CASSLTGSFYEQYF
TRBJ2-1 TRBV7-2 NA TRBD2 CASSFASGGEQFF
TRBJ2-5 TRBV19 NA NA CARCGQETQYF
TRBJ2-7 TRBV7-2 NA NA CASSLTPVLALSYEQYF
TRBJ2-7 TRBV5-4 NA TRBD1 CASSPGTGVSYF
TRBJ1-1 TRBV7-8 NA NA CASSHSRWNTEAFF
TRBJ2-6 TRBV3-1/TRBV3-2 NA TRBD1 CASSRHSRTGDSGANVLTF
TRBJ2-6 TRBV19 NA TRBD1 CASSIGTGGAGANVLTF
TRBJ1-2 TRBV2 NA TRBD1 CATGQGRYGYTF
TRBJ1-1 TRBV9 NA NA CASSPAGTEAFF
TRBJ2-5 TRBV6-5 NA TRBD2 CASSYSSGVRETQYF
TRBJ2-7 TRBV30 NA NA CAWSSPGGTYEQYF
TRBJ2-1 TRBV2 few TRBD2 CASSEWVLAGASVSYNEQFF